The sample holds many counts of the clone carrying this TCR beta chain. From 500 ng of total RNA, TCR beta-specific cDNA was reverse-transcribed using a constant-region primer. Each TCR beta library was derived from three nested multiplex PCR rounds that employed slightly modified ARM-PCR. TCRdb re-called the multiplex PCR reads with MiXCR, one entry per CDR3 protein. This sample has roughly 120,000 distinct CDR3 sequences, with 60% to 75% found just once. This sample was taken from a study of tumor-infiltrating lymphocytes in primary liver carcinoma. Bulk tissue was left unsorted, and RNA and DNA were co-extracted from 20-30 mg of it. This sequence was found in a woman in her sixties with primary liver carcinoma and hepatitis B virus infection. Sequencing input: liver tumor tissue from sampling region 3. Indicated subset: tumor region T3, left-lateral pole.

The CDR3 is CASSLGLAGTGELFF. Here the CDR3 DNA reads TGTGCCAGCAGTTTAGGACTAGCGGGCACCGGGGAGCTGTTTTTT. The rearrangement uses TRBV12-3 or TRBV12-4 and TRBJ2-2; 10 bases line up with TRBD2. The junction had 0 bases not matched to a gene; V was cut back by 1 base and J by 4 bases. The CDR3 totals 15 residues.